Here is one T cell receptor (beta chain) with its context. Germline and junction disagree at one end, which may indicate a read error. Amplified TCR beta CDR3 regions came from RNA transcripts. The primer set for the first-round RT-PCR of the TCR CDR3 was HTBI. TCRdb ran MiXCR on the multiplex PCR reads and lists one entry per CDR3 protein. The data contain 300,000 to 450,000 distinct CDR3 sequences, about 18% of them singletons. The data are from a study of T cells in Graves' hyperthyroidism and ophthalmopathy. CDR1 is SQVTM, CDR2 ANQGSEA, per germline. This CDR3 is built from 13 residues. Diagnosing involved the use of clinical symptoms, serum thyroxine and TRAb, thyroid ultrasound and orbital computed tomography.

The source is a woman in her twenties or thirties with Graves' hyperthyroidism that later progressed to Graves' ophthalmopathy. The sequenced sample consisted of blood. The chain carries TRBV29-1 and TRBJ1-2; D is unclear. The CDR3 nucleotides are TGCAGCATTGAAGAGACCGAAATGGAGGGCTACACCTTC. Its protein product is CSIEETEMEGYTF.